This T cell receptor (beta chain) was observed in a study of blood T cells in healthy people across ages. Study-wide findings and caveats: Comparison with aged donors showed that long-lived donors had more naive CD4+ cells and higher diversity.

About this clonotype itself: Its antigen remains unknown.

Peripheral blood was drawn, about 9.1 milliliters per donor. V lost 5 bases and J lost 6, with 14 bases in between. Germline V gives CDR1 LNHNV, CDR2 YYDKDF (reference sequence). CDR3 length: 14 residues. Next came a second PCR, run for roughly 6 to 11 cycles, which used a sample-barcoded 5' primer along with a J-beta primer mix. Each sample provided no less than 2.5 million CDR3-containing paired-end reads. TCRdb passed the 5' RACE reads through MiXCR, listing each CDR3 protein once. The repertoire has about 970,000 distinct CDR3 sequences, 45% to 60% of them found once; the top ten carry over 20%. The V gene is TRBV15, the J gene TRBJ2-1; tentatively, D is TRBD1 (6 bases). Sequences were obtained from blood. The clonotype was recovered from a woman aged 55-75 years in good health. CDR3 bases: TGTGCCACCAGCTTTACTGAGACAGGCAATGAGCAGTTCTTC. It is translated as CATSFTETGNEQFF. The whole variable domain, filled in from reference TRBV15 and TRBJ2-1, reads DAMVIQNPRYQVTQFGKPVTLSCSQTLNHNVMYWYQQKSSQAPKLLFHYYDKDFNNEADTPDNFQSRRPNTSFCFLDIRSPGLGDTAMYLCATSFTETGNEQFFGPGTRLTVL.